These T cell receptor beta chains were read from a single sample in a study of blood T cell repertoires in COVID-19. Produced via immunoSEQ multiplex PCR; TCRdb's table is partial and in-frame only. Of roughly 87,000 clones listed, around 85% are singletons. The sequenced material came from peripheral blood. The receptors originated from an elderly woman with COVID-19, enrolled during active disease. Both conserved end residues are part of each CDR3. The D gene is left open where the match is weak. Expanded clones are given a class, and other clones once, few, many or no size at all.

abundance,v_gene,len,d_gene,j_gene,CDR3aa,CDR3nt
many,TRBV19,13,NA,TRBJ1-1,CASRWQKNTEAFF,TGTGCCAGTAGGTGGCAAAAGAACACTGAAGCTTTCTTT
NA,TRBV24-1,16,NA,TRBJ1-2,CATSEPGKGREGGYTF,TGTGCCACCAGTGAGCCCGGGAAGGGCAGGGAGGGAGGCTACACCTTC
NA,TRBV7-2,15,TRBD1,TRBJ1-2,CASSLGRGLGYGYTF,TGTGCCAGCAGCTTAGGCAGGGGGCTCGGCTATGGCTACACCTTC
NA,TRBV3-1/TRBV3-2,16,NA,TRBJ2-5,CASSQEASGAQETQYF,TGTGCCAGCAGCCAAGAGGCGAGCGGAGCACAAGAGACCCAGTACTTC
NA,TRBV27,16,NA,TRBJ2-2,CASSFGRGAGTGELFF,TGTGCCAGCAGTTTCGGTCGGGGGGCAGGTACCGGGGAGCTGTTTTTT
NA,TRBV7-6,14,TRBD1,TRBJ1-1,CASSFGRGWTEAFF,TGTGCCAGCAGCTTCGGCAGGGGGTGGACTGAAGCTTTCTTT
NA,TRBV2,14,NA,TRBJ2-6,CACGVSSGANVLTF,TGTGCCTGCGGGGTTAGCTCTGGGGCCAACGTCCTGACTTTC
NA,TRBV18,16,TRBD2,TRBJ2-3,CASSPPTSGYTDTQYF,TGTGCCAGCTCACCGCCGACTAGCGGGTACACAGATACGCAGTATTTT
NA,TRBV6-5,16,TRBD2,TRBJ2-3,CASSYSGRGGPDTQYF,TGTGCCAGCAGTTACTCCGGGCGGGGGGGCCCTGATACGCAGTATTTT
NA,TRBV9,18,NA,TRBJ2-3,CASSRLPGQVGVADTQYF,TGTGCCAGCAGTAGACTCCCAGGGCAGGTCGGAGTGGCAGATACGCAGTATTTT
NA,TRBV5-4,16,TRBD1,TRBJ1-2,CASSSPGQGVNYGYTF,TGTGCCAGCAGCTCCCCCGGACAGGGGGTGAACTATGGCTACACCTTC
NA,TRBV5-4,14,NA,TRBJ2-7,CASSNGLVPYEQYF,TGTGCCAGCAGCAACGGACTGGTTCCCTACGAGCAGTACTTC
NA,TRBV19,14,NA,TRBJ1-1,CASSITGKATEAFF,TGTGCCAGTAGTATAACCGGGAAGGCAACTGAAGCTTTCTTT
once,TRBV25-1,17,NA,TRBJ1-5,CASSTLQGDGVFQPQHF,TGTGCCAGCAGTACCTTACAGGGAGACGGCGTTTTTCAGCCCCAGCATTTT
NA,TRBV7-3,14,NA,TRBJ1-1,CASSFAGMNTEAFF,TGTGCCAGCAGCTTTGCAGGGATGAACACTGAAGCTTTCTTT
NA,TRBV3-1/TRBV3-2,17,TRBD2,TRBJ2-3,CASSQDGRGAFTDTQYF,TGTGCCAGCAGCCAAGATGGGCGGGGGGCTTTCACAGATACGCAGTATTTT
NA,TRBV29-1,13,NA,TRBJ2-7,CSVAGEIIYEQYF,TGCAGCGTTGCAGGGGAAATAATCTACGAGCAGTACTTC
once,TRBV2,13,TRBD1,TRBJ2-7,CASRGTGPYEQYF,TGTGCCAGCAGGGGGACAGGGCCTTACGAGCAGTACTTC
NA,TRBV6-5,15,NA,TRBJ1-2,CASNPKVLQGNGYTF,TGTGCCAGCAACCCAAAAGTCCTCCAGGGTAATGGCTACACCTTC
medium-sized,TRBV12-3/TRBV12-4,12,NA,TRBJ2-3,CASSLTRDTQYF,TGTGCCAGCAGCCTTACTCGAGATACGCAGTATTTT
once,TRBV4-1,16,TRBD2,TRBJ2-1,CASSQASGGANNEQFF,TGCGCCAGCAGCCAAGCCAGCGGGGGGGCTAACAATGAGCAGTTCTTC
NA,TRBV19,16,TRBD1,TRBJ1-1,CASSSPGQGMRTEAFF,TGTGCCAGTAGTTCCCCGGGACAGGGGATGAGGACTGAAGCTTTCTTT
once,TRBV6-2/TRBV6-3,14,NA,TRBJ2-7,CASSPAGSFDEQYF,TGTGCCAGCAGCCCGGCGGGGAGCTTCGACGAGCAGTACTTC
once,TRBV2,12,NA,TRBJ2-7,CASTPPSREQYF,TGTGCCAGCACTCCACCCTCTAGGGAGCAGTACTTC
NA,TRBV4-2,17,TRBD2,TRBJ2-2,CASSPGTSGWNTGELFF,TGTGCCAGCAGCCCCGGGACTAGCGGGTGGAACACCGGGGAGCTGTTTTTT
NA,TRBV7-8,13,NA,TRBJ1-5,CASSVYSNQPQHF,TGTGCCAGCAGCGTCTATAGCAATCAGCCCCAGCATTTT
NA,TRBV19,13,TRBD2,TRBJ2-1,CASSIVLAGGQFF,TGTGCCAGTAGTATAGTACTAGCGGGGGGGCAGTTCTTC
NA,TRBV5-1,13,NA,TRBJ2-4,CASRPGLEDIQYF,TGCGCCAGCCGTCCGGGACTTGAAGACATTCAGTACTTC